This T cell receptor (beta chain) originates from a study of molecular identifiers for immune sequencing clone quantification. Unmatched junction bases numbered 8, after V lost 4 bases and J lost 2 bases. The germline V gene encodes CDR1 SGHRS and CDR2 YFSETQ. The CDR3 runs 16 residues. TCRdb ran MiXCR on the PCR reads and lists one entry per CDR3 protein. The data hold about 640,000 distinct CDR3 sequences, with about 20% observed a single time. There are many counts of this clonotype. The chain recombines TRBV5-1 with TRBJ2-3; 9 bases map to TRBD1. The sequenced material came from naive CD8+ T cells from blood, with Jurkat cell RNA spiked in. Subset reported: FACS-sorted CD8+CD4-CCR7+CD45RA+ naive T cells. The TCR was taken from a human donor in good health. Some libraries in this study had Jurkat cell RNA spiked in. The CDR3 DNA reads TGCGCCAGCAGCCCACGGGACAGGGAAAACACAGATACGCAGTATTTT. It is translated as CASSPRDRENTDTQYF. Complete variable domain (other parts from reference TRBV5-1 and TRBJ2-3): KAGVTQTPRYLIKTRGQQVTLSCSPISGHRSVSWYQQTPGQGLQFLFEYFSETQRNKGNFPGRFSGRQFSNSRSEMNVSTLELGDSALYLCASSPRDRENTDTQYFGPGTRLTVL.